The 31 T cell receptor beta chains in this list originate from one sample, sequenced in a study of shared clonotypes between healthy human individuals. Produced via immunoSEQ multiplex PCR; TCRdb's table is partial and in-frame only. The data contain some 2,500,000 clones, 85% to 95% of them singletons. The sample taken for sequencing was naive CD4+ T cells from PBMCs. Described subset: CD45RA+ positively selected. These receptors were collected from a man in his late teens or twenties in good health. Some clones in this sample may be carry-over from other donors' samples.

CDR3 protein: CASRRGQAINEKLFF. The DNA for the CDR3 is TGTGCCAGCAGGAGAGGCCAGGCGATTAATGAAAAACTGTTTTTT. V and J are TRBV7-2 and TRBJ1-4; D not resolved. V was trimmed by 6 bases and J by 4 bases, leaving 15 bases between them. The CDR3 extends over 15 amino acids. Germline V gene data show CDR1 as SGHTA and CDR2 as FQGNSA.

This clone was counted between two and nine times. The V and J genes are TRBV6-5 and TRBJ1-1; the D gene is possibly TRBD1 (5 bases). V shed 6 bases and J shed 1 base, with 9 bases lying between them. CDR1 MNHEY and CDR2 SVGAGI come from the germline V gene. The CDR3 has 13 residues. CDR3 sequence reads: CASRKTANTEAFF. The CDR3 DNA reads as TGTGCCAGCAGAAAGACAGCGAACACTGAAGCTTTCTTT.

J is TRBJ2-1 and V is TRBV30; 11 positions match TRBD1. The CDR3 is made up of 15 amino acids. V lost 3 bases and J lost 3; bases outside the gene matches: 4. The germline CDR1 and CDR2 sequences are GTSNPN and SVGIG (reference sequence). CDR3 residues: CAWRDRGQYYNEQFF. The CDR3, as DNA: TGTGCCTGGAGGGACAGGGGGCAGTACTACAATGAGCAGTTCTTC.

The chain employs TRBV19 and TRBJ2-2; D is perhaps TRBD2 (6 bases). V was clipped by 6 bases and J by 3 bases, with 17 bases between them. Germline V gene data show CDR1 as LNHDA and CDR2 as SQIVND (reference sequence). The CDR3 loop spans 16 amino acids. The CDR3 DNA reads TGTGCCAGTAGGCCGACCACGGGAGAGGACACCGGGGAGCTGTTTTTT. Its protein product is CASRPTTGEDTGELFF.

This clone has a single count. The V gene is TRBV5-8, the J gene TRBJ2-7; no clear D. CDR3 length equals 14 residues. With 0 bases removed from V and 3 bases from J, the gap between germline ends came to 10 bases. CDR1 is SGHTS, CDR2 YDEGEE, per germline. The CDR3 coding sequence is TGTGCCAGCAGCTTGGGGGATTATCACTACGAGCAGTACTTC. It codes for CASSLGDYHYEQYF.

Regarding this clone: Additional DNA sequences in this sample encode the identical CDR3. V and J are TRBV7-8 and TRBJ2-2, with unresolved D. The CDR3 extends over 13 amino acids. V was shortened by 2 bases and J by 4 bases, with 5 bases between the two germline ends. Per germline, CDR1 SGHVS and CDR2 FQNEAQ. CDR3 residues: CASSLTGTGELFF. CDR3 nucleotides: TGTGCCAGCAGCTTAACCGGCACCGGGGAGCTGTTTTTT.

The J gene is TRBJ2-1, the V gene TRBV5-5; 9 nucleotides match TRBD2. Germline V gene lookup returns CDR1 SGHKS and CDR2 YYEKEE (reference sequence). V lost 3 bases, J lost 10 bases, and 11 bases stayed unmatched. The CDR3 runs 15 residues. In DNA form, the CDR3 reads TGTGCCAGCAGCTCCACCCTAGCGGGAACGTCAGAGCAGTTCTTC. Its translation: CASSSTLAGTSEQFF. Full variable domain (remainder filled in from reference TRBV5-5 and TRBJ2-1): DAGVTQSPTHLIKTRGQQVTLRCSPISGHKSVSWYQQVLGQGPQFIFQYYEKEERGRGNFPDRFSARQFPNYSSELNVNALLLGDSALYLCASSSTLAGTSEQFFGPGTRLTVL.

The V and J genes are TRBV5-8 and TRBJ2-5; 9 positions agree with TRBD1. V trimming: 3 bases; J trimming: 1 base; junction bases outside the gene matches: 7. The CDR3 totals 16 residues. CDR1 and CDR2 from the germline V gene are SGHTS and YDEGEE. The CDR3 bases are TGTGCCAGCAGCTGGGACAGGGAGGGACGCCAAGAGACCCAGTACTTC. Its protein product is CASSWDREGRQETQYF.

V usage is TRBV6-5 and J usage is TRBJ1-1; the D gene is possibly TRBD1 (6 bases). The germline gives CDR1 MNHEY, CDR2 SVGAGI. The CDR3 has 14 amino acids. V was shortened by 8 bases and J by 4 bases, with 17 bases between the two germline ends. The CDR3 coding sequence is TGTGCCAGCGGCTACCTACAGGGAGGCACTGAAGCTTTCTTT. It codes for CASGYLQGGTEAFF.

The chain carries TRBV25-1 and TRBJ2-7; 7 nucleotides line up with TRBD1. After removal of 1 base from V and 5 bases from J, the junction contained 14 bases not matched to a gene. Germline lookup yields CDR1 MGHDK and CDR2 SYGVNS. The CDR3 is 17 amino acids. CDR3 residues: CASSEFRVGTARNEQYF. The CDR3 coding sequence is TGTGCCAGCAGTGAATTTCGGGTCGGGACAGCCCGGAACGAGCAGTACTTC.

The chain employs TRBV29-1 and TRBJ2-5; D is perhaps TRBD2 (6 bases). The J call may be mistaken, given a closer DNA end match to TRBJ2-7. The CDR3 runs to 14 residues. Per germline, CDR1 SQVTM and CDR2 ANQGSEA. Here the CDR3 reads CSVEGTGGDYEQYF. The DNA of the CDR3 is TGCAGCGTTGAAGGGACTGGCGGGGATTACGAGCAGTACTTC.

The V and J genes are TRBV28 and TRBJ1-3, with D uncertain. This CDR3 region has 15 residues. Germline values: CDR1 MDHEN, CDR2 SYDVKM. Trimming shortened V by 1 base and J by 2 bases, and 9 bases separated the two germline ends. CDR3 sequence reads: CASSLSLGTGNTIYF. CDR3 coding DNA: TGTGCCAGCAGTTTATCCCTAGGAACTGGAAACACCATATATTTT.

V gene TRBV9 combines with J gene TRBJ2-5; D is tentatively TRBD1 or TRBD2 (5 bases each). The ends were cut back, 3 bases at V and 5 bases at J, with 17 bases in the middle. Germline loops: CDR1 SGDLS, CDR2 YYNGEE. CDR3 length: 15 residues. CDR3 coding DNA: TGTGCCAGCAGCGAACGGGGCCCTCCTCGGGAGACCCAGTACTTC. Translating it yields CASSERGPPRETQYF.

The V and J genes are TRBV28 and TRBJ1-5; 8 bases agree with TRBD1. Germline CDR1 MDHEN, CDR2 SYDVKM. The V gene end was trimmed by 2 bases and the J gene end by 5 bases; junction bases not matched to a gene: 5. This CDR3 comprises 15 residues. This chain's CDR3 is CASSLVAGGYQPQHF. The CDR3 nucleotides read TGTGCCAGCAGTTTAGTGGCAGGGGGCTATCAGCCCCAGCATTTT.

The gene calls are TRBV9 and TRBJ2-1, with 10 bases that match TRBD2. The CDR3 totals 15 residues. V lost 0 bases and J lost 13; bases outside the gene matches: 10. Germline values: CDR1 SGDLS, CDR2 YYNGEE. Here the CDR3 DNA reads TGTGCCAGCAGCGTAGATTTGGCTAGCGGGAGTAATCAGTTCTTC. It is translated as CASSVDLASGSNQFF.

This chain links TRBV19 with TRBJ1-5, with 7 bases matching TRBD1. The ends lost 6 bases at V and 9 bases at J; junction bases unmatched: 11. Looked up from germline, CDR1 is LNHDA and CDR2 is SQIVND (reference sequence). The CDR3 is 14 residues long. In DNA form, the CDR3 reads TGTGCCAGTAGGAAAAAACAGGGGACAACGCCCCAGCATTTT. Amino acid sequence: CASRKKQGTTPQHF.

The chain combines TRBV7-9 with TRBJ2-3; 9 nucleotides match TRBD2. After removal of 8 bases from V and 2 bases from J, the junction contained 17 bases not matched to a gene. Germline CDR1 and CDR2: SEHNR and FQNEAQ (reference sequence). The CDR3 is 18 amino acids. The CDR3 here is CASYRTRLAATPTDTQYF. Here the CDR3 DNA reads TGTGCCAGCTATAGGACCAGACTAGCGGCCACCCCCACAGATACGCAGTATTTT.

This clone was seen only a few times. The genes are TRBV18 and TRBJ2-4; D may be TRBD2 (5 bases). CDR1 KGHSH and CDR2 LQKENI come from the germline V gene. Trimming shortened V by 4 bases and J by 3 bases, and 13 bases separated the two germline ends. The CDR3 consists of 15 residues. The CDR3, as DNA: TGTGCCAGCTCACTTCAGCCCGGGGACAAAAACATTCAGTACTTC. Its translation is CASSLQPGDKNIQYF.

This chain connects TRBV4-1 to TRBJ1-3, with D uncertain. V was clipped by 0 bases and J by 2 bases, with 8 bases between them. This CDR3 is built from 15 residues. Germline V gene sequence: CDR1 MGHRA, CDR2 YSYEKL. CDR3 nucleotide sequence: TGCGCCAGCAGCCAAGAGGGCAGCCCTGGAAACACCATATATTTT. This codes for CASSQEGSPGNTIYF.

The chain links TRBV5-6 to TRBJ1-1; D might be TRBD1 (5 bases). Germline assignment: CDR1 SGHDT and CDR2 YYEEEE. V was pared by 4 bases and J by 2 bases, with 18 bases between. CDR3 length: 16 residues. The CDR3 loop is CASSRAGTPANTEAFF. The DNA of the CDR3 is TGTGCCAGCAGCCGCGCCGGGACCCCGGCCAACACTGAAGCTTTCTTT.

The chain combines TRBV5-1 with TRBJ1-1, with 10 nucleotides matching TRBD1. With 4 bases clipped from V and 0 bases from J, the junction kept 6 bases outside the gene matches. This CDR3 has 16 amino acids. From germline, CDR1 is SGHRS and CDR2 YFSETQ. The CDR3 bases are TGCGCCAGCAGCCCGGGACAGGGGAACATGAACACTGAAGCTTTCTTT. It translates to CASSPGQGNMNTEAFF.

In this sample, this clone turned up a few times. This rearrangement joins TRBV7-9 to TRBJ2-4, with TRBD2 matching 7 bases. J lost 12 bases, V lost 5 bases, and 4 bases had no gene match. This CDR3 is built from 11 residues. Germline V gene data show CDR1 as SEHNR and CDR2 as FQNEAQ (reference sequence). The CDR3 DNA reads TGTGCCAGCAGCAATGGACTAGATCAGTACTTC. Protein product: CASSNGLDQYF.

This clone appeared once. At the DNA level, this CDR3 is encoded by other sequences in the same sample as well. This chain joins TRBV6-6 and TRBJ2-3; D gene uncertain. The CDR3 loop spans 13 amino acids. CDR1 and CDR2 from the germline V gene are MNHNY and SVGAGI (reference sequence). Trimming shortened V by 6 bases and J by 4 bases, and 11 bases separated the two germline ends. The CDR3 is CASRPGGADTQYF. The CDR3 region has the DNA TGTGCCAGCAGGCCCGGTGGAGCAGATACGCAGTATTTT.

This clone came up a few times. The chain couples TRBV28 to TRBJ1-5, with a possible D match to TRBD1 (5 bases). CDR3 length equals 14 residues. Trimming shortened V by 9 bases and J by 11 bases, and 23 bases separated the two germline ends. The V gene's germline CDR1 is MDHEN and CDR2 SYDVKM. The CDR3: CASTPGRHLPTQHF. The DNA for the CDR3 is TGTGCCAGTACCCCAGGGCGGCACCTCCCCACCCAGCATTTT.

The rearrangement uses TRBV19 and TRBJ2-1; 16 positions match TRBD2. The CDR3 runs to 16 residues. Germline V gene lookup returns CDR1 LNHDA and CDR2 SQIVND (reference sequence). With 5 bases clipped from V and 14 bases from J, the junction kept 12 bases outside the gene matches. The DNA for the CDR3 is TGTGCCAGTAGTCCCTCACCAGGGACTAGCGGGAGGGCGGAGTTCTTC. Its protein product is CASSPSPGTSGRAEFF.

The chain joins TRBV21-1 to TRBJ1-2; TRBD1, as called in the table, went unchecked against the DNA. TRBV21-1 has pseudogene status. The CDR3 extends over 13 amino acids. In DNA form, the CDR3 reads TGTGCCAGCAGCCTGGGACAGGGTGATGGCTACACCTTC. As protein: CASSLGQGDGYTF.

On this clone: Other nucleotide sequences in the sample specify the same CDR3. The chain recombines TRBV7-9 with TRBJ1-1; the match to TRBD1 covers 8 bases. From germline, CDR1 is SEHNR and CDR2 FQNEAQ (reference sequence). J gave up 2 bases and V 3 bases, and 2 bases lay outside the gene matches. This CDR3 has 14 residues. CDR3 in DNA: TGTGCCAGCAGCTTCGGACAGGGCAACACTGAAGCTTTCTTT. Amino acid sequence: CASSFGQGNTEAFF.

The CDR3 sequence: CASSLAGNNSPLHF. The CDR3 nucleotides are TGTGCCAGCAGTCTCGCGGGGAATAATTCACCCCTCCACTTT. The V gene is TRBV6-7, the J gene TRBJ1-6; D is unclear. TRBV6-7 is given ORF status, its function remaining uncertain. Trimming left V 5 bases short and J 5 bases short, with 10 bases between. This CDR3 spans 14 amino acids.

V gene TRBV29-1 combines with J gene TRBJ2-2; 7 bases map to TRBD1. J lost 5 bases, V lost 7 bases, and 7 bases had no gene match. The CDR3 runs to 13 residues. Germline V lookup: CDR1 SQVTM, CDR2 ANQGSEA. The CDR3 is CSGEDRETGELFF. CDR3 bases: TGCAGCGGAGAAGACAGGGAAACCGGGGAGCTGTTTTTT.

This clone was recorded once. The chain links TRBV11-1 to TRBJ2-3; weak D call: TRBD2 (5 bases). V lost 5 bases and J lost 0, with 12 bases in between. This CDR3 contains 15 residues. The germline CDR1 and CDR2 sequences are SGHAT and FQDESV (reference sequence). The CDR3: CASSPIGGSTDTQYF. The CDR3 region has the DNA TGTGCCAGCAGCCCTATAGGCGGGAGCACAGATACGCAGTATTTT.

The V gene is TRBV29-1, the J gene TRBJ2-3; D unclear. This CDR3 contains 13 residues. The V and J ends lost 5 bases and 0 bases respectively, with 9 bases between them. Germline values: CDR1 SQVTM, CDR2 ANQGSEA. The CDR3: CSVRTGSTDTQYF. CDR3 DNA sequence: TGCAGCGTTCGGACGGGCAGCACAGATACGCAGTATTTT.